This TCR beta chain originates from a study of neurological immune-mediated disorders. This clonotype was seen ten or more times. TCRdb reprocessed the 5' RACE reads with MiXCR, giving one entry per CDR3 protein. Of tens of thousands of distinct CDR3 sequences in the sample, just under 6% were seen once. The V end lost 0 bases, the J end lost 1 base, and 13 bases lay between the germline ends. CDR1 is SGDLS, CDR2 YYNGEE, per germline. This CDR3 region has 16 residues. The gene calls are TRBV9 and TRBJ2-5; possibly TRBD1 for D (5 bases). Sequenced sample: CD4+ T cells from blood. The origin of this receptor is a woman aged 18 to 35 with multiple sclerosis. DNA for the CDR3: TGTGCCAGCAGCGTAGAGCCACAGGCCCGCCAAGAGACCCAGTACTTC. Translating gives CASSVEPQARQETQYF.